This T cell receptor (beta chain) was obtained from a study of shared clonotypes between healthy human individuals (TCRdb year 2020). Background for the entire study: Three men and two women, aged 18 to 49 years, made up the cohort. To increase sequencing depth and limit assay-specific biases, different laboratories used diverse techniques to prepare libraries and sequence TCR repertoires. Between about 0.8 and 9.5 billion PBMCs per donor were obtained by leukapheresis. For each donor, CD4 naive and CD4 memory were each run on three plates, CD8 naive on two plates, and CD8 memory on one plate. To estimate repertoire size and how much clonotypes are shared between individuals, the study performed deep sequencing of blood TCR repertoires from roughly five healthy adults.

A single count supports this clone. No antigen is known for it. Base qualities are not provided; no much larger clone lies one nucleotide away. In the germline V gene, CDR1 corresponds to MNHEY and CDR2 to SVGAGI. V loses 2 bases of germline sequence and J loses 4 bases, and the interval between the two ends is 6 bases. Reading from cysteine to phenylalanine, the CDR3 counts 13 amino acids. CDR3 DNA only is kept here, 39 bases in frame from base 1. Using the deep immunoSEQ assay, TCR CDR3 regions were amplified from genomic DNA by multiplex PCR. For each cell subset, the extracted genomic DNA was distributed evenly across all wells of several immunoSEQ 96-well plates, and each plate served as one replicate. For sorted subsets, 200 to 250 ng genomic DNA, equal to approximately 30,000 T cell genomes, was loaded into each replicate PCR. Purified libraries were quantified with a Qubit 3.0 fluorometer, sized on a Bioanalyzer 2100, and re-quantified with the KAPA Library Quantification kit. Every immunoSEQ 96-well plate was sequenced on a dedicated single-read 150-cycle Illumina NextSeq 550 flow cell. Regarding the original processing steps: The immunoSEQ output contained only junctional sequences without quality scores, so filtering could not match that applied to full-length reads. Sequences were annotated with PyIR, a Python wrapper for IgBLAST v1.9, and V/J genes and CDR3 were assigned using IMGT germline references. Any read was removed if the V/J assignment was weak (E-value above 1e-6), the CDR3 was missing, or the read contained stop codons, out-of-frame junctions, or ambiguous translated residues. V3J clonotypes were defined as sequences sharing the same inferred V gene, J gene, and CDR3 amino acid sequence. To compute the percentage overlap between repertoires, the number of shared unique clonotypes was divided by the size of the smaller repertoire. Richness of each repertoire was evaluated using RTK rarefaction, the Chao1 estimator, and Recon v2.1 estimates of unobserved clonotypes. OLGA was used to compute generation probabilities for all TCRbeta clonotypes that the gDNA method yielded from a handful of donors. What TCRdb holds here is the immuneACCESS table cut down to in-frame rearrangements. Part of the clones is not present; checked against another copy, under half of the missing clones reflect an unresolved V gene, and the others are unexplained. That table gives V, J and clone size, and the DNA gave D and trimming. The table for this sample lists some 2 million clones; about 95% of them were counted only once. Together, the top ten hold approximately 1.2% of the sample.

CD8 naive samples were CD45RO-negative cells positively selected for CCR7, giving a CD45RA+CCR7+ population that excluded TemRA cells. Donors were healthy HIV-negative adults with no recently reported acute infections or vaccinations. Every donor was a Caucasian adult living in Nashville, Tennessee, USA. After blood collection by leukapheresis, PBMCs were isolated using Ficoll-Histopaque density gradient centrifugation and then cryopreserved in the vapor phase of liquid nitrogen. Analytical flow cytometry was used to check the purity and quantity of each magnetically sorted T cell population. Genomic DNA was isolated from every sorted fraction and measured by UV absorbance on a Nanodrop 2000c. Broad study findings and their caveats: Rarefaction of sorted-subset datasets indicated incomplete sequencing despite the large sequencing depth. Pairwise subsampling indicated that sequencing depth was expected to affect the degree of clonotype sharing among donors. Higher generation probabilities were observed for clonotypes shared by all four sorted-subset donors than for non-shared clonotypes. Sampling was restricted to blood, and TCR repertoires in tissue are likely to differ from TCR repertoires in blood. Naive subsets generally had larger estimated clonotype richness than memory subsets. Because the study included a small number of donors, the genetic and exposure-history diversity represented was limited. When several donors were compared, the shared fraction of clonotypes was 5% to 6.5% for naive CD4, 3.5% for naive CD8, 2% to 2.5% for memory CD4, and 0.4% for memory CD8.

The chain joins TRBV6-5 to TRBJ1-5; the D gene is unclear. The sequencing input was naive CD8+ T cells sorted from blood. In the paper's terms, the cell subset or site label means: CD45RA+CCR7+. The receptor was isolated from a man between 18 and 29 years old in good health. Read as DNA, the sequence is TGTGCCAGCAGTTACGACGGGAATCAGCCCCAGCATTTT. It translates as CASSYDGNQPQHF.